This note documents a single TCR beta chain sequence. These data come from a study of blood T cells in healthy people across ages. A J-beta primer mix and a sample-barcoded 5' primer were used in a second PCR of roughly 6 to 12 cycles. TCRdb re-called the 5' RACE reads through MiXCR, storing one row per CDR3 protein. The sample records hundreds of thousands of distinct CDR3 sequences, 46% being singletons. Each sample had at least 6.5 million PBMCs isolated. Germline CDR1 SGHVS, CDR2 FQNEAQ. The CDR3 is made up of 16 amino acids. The sequence was collected from a man older than 75 in good health. Sample: blood. The gene calls are TRBV7-8 and TRBJ2-7; D is unclear. Matching the DNA end better, TRBJ2-5 makes the J call doubtful. CDR3 sequence (DNA): TGTGCCAGCAGCTTAGGGCAGACTGGAGCTCAAGAGACCCAGTACTTC. This encodes CASSLGQTGAQETQYF.